This T cell receptor beta chain was identified during a study of glioma-infiltrating T cells after dendritic cell vaccination. The primer mix had 60 V beta and 13 J beta primers. This table comes from immunoSEQ multiplex PCR, and its TCRdb copy is limited to in-frame clones, with some not included. The table has over 90,000 clones, about 85% seen once. The CDR3 has 12 residues. Deletions cut 3 bases from V and 6 bases from J, with 6 bases between. Germline V gene data show CDR1 as LNHDA and CDR2 as SQIVND (reference sequence). This clone appeared a few times. This chain connects TRBV19 to TRBJ1-5; D is unclear. The sample was blood, taken before dendritic cell vaccination. The clonotype was recovered from a human donor with glioblastoma. CDR3 sequence: CASSIGVQPQHF. CDR3 coding DNA: TGTGCCAGTAGTATTGGAGTTCAGCCCCAGCATTTT.